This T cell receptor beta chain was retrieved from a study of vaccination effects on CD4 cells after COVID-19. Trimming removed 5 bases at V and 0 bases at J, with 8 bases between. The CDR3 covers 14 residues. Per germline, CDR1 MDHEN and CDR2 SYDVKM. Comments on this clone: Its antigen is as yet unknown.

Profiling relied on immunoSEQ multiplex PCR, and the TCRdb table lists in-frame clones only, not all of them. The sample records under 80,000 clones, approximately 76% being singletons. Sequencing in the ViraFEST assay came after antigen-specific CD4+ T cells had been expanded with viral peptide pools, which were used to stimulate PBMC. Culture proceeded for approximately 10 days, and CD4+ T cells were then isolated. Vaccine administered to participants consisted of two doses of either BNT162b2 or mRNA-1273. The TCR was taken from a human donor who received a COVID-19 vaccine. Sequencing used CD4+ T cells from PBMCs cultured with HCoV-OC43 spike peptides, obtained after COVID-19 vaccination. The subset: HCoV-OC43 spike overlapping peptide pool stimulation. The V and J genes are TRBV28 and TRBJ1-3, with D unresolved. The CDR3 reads CASSQDHSGNTIYF. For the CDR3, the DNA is TGTGCCAGCAGTCAGGACCACTCTGGAAACACCATATATTTT.